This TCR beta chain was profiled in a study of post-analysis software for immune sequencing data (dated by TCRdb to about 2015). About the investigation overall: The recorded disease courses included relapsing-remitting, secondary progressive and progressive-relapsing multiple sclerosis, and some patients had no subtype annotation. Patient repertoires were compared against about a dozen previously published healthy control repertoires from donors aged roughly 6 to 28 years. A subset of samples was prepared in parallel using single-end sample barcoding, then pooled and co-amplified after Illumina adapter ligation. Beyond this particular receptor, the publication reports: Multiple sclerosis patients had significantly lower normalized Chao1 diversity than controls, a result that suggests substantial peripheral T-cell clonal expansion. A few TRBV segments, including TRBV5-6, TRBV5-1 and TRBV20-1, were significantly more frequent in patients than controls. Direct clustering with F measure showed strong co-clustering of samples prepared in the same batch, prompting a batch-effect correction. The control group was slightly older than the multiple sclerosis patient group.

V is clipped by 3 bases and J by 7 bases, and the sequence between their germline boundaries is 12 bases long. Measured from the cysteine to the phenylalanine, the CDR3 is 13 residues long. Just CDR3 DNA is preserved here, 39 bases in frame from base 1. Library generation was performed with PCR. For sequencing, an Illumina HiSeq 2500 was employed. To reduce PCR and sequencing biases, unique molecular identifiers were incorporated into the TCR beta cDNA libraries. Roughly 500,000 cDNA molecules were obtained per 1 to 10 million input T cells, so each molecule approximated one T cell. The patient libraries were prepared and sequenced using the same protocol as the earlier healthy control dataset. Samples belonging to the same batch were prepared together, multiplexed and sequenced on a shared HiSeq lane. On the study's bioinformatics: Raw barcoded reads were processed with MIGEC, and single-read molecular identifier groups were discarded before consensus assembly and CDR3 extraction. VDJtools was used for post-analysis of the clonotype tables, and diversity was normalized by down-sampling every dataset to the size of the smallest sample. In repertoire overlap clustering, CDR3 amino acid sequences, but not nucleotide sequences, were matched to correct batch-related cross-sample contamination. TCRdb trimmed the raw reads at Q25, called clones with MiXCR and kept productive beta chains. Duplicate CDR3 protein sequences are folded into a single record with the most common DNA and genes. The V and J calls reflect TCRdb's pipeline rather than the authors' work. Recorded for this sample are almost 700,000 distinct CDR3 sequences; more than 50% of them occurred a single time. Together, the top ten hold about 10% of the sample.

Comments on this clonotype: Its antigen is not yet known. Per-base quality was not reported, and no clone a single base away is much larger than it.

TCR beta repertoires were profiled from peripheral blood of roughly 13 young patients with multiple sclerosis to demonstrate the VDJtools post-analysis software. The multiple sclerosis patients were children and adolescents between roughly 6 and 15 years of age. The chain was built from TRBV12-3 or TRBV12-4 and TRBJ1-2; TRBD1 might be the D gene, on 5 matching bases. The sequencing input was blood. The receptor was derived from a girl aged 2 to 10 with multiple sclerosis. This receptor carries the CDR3 CASSLGTNGGYTF. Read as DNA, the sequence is TGTGCCAGCAGTTTGGGGACGAACGGTGGCTACACCTTC.